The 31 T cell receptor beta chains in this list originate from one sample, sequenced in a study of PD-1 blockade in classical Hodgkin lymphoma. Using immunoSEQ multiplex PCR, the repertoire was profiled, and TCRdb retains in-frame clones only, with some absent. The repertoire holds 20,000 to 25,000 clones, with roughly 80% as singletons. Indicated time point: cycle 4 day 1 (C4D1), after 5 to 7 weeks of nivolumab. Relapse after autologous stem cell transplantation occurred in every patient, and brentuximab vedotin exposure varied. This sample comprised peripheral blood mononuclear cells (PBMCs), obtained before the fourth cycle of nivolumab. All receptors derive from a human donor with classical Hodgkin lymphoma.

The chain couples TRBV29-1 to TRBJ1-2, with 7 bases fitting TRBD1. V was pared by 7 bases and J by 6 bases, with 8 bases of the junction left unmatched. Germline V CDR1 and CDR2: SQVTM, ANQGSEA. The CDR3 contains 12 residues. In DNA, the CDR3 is TGCAGCGCCATAGGGACAGTAGATGGCTACACCTTC. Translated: CSAIGTVDGYTF.

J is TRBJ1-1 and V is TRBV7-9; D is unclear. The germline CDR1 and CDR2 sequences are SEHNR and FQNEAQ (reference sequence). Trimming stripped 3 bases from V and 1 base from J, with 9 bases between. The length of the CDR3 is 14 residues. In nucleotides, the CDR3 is TGTGCCAGCAGCTTCCTCAACAAGAACACTGAAGCTTTCTTT. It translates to CASSFLNKNTEAFF.

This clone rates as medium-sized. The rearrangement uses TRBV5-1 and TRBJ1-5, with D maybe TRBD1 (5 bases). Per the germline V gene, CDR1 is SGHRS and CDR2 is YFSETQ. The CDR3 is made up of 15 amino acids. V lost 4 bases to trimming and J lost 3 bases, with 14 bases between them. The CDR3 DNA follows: TGCGCCAGCAGCATGACTACAGGCAACAATCAGCCCCAGCATTTT. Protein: CASSMTTGNNQPQHF.

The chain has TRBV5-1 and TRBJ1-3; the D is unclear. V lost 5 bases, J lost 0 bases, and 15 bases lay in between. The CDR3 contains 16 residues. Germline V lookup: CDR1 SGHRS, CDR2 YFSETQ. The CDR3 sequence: CASSHPGGSSGNTIYF. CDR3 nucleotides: TGCGCCAGCAGTCATCCGGGCGGAAGCTCTGGAAACACCATATATTTT. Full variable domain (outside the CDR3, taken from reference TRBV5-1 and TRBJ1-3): KAGVTQTPRYLIKTRGQQVTLSCSPISGHRSVSWYQQTPGQGLQFLFEYFSETQRNKGNFPGRFSGRQFSNSRSEMNVSTLELGDSALYLCASSHPGGSSGNTIYFGEGSWLTVV.

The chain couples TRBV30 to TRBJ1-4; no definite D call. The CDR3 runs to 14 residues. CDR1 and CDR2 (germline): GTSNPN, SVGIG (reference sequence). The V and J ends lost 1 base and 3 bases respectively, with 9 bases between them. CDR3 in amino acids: CAWSEGLANEKLFF. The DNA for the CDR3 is TGTGCCTGGAGTGAAGGCTTAGCTAATGAAAAACTGTTTTTT.

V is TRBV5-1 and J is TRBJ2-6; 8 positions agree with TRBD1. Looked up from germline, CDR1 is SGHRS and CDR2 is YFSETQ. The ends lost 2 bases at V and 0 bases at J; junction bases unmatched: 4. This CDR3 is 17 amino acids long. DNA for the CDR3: TGCGCCAGCAGCTTTACAGGGGGAAGCTCTGGGGCCAACGTCCTGACTTTC. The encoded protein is CASSFTGGSSGANVLTF.

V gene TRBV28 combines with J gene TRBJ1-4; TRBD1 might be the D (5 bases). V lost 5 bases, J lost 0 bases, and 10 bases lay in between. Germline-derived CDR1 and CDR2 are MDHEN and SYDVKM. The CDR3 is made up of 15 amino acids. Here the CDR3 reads CASSQGPSTNEKLFF. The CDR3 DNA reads TGTGCCAGCAGTCAGGGCCCCTCAACTAATGAAAAACTGTTTTTT.

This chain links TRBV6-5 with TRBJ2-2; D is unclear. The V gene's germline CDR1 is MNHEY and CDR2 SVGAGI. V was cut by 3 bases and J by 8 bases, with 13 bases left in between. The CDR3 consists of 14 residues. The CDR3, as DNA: TGTGCCAGCAGTTATGAAGGGAAGACTGGGGAGCTGTTTTTT. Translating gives CASSYEGKTGELFF.

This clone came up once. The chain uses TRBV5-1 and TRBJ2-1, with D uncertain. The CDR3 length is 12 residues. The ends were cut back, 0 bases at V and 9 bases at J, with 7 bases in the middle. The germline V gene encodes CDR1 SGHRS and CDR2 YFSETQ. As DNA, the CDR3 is TGCGCCAGCAGCTTGGACCCCGGTGAGCAGTTCTTC. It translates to CASSLDPGEQFF.

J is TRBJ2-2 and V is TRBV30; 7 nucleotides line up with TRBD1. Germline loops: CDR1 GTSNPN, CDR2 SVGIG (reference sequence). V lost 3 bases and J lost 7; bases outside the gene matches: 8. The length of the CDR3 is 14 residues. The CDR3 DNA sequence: TGTGCCTGGAGGAATACAGGGGCGGGCGGGGAGCTGTTTTTT. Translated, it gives CAWRNTGAGGELFF.

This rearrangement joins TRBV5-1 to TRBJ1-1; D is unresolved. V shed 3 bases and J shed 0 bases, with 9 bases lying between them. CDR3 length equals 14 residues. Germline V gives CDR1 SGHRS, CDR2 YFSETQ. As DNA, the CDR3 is TGCGCCAGCAGCTCGGACGGAATGAACACTGAAGCTTTCTTT. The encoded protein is CASSSDGMNTEAFF.

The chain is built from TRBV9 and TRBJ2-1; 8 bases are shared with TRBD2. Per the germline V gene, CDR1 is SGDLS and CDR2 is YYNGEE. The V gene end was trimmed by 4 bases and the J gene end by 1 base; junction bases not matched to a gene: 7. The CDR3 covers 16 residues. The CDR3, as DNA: TGTGCCAGCAGCCCCTTTGTAGCGGGGTCCTACAATGAGCAGTTCTTC. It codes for CASSPFVAGSYNEQFF. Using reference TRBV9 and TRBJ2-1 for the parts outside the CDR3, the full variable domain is DSGVTQTPKHLITATGQRVTLRCSPRSGDLSVYWYQQSLDQGLQFLIQYYNGEERAKGNILERFSAQQFPDLHSELNLSSLELGDSALYFCASSPFVAGSYNEQFFGPGTRLTVL.

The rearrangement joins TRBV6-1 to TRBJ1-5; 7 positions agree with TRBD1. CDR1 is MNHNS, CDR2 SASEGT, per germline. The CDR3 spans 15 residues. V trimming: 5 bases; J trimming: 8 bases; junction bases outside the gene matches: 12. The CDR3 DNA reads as TGTGCCAGCAGTAAGACAGGGTTGAGTGATAAGCCCCAGCATTTT. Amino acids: CASSKTGLSDKPQHF.

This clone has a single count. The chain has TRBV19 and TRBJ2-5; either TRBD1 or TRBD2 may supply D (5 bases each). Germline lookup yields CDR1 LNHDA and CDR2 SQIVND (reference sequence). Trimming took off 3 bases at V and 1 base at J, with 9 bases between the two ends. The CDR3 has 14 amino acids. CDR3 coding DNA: TGTGCCAGTAGTATGAGGGGATCCCAAGAGACCCAGTACTTC. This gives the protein CASSMRGSQETQYF.

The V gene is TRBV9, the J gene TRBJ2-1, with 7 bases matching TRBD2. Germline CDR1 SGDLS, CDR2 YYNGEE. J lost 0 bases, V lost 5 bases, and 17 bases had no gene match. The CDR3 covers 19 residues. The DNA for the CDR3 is TGTGCCAGCAGTAGCGTCGGCAGTGGCGGGGGTAGCTCCTACAATGAGCAGTTCTTC. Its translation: CASSSVGSGGGSSYNEQFF. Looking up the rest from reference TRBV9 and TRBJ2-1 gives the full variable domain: DSGVTQTPKHLITATGQRVTLRCSPRSGDLSVYWYQQSLDQGLQFLIQYYNGEERAKGNILERFSAQQFPDLHSELNLSSLELGDSALYFCASSSVGSGGGSSYNEQFFGPGTRLTVL.

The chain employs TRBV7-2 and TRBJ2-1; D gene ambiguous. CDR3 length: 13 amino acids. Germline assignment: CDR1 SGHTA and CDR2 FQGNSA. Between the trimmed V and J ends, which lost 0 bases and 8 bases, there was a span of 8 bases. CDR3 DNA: TGTGCCAGCAGCTTAGCAGTCTTTGATGAGCAGTTCTTC. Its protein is CASSLAVFDEQFF.

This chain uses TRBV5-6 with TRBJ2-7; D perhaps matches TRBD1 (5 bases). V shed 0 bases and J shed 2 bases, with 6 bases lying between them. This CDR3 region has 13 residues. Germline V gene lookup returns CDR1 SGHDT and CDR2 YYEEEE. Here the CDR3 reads CASSLAGTYEQYF. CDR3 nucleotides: TGTGCCAGCAGCTTGGCAGGGACCTACGAGCAGTACTTC.

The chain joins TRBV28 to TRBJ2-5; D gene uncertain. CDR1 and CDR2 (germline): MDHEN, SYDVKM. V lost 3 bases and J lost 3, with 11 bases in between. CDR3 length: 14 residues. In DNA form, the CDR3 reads TGTGCCAGCAGTTTCCTTTCTCGGGAAGAGACCCAGTACTTC. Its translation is CASSFLSREETQYF.

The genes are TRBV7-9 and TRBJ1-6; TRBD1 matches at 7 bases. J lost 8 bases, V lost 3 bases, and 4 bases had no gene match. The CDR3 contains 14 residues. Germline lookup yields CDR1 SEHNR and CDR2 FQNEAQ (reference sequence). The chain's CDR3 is CASSLGRGYSPLHF. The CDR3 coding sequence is TGTGCCAGCAGCTTGGGCAGGGGGTATTCACCCCTCCACTTT.

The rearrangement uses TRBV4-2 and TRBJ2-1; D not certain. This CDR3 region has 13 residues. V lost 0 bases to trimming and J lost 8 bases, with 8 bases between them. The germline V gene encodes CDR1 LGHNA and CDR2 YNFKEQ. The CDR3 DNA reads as TGTGCCAGCAGCCAAGATGGAGCCCATGAGCAGTTCTTC. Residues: CASSQDGAHEQFF.

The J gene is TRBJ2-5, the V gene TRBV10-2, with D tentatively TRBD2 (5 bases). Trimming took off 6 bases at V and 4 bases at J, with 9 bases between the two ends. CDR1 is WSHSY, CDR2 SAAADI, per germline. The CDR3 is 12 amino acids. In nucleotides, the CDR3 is TGCGCCAGCAGACCGGGAATAGAGACCCAGTACTTC. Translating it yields CASRPGIETQYF.

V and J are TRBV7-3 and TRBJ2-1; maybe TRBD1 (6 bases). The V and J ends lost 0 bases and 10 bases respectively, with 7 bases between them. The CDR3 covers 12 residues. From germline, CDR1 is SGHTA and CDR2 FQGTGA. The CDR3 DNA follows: TGTGCCAGCAGCTTAACTCAGGGGGAGCAGTTCTTC. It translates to CASSLTQGEQFF.

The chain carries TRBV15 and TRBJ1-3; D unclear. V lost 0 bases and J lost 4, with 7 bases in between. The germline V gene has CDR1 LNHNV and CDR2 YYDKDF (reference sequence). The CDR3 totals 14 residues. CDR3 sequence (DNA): TGTGCCACCAGCAGAGAGACTCTGGGAAACACCATATATTTT. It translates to CATSRETLGNTIYF. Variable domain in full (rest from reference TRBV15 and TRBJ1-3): DAMVIQNPRYQVTQFGKPVTLSCSQTLNHNVMYWYQQKSSQAPKLLFHYYDKDFNNEADTPDNFQSRRPNTSFCFLDIRSPGLGDTAMYLCATSRETLGNTIYFGEGSWLTVV.

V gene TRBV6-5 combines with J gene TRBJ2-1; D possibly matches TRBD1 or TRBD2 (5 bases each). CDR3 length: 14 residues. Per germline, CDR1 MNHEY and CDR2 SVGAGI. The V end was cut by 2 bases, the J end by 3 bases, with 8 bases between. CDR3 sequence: CASSYGTIYNEQFF. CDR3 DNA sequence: TGTGCCAGCAGTTACGGGACCATCTACAATGAGCAGTTCTTC.

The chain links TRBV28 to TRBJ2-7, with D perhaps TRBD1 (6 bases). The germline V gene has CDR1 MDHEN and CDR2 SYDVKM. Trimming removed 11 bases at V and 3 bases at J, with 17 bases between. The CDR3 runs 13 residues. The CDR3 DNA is TGTGCCGAAGCAGCGGCAGGGGTCTACGAGCAGTACTTC. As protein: CAEAAAGVYEQYF.

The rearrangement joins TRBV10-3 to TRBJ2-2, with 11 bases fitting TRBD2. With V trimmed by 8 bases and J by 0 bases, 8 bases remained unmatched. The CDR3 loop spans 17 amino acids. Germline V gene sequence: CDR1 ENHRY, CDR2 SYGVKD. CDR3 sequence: CAIRRVAGGTNTGELFF. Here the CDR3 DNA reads TGTGCCATCCGGAGGGTAGCGGGGGGGACGAACACCGGGGAGCTGTTTTTT.

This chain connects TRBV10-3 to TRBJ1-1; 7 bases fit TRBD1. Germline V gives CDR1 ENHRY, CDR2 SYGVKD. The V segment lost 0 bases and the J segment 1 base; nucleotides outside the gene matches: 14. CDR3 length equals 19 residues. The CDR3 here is CAISESGNGLGQSNTEAFF. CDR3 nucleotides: TGTGCCATCAGTGAGTCAGGTAATGGGTTGGGACAGTCGAACACTGAAGCTTTCTTT.

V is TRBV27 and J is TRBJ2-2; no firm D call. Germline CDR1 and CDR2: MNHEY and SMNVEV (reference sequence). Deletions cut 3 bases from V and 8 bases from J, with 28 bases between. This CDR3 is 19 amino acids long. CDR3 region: CASSFAGSHENIVAGELFF. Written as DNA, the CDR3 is TGTGCCAGCAGTTTCGCAGGTTCACACGAAAATATAGTGGCAGGGGAGCTGTTTTTT.

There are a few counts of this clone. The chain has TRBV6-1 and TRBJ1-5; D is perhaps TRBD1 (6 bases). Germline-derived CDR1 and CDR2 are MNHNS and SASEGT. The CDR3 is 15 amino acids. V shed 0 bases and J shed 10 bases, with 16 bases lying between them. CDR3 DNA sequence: TGTGCCAGCAGTGAAGCGACAGGCCGGGCAGAACCCCAGCATTTT. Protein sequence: CASSEATGRAEPQHF.

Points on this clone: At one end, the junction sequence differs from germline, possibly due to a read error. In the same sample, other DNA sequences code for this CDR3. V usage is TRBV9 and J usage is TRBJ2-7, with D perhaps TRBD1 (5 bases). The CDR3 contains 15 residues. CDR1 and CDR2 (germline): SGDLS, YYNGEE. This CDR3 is CASSADQGFAYEQYF. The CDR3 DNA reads TGTGCCAGCAGCGCAGACCAGGGTTTTGCCTACGAGCAGTATTTC.

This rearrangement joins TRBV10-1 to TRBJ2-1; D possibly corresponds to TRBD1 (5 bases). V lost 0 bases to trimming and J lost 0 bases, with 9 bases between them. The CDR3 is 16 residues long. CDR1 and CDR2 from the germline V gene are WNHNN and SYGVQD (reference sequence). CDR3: CASSESTAPSYNEQFF. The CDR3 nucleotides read TGCGCCAGCAGTGAGTCGACAGCGCCCTCCTACAATGAGCAGTTCTTC.